This note documents a single TCR beta chain sequence. At one end the junction does not follow the germline gene, possibly because of a read error. Germline values: CDR1 SEHNR, CDR2 FQNEAQ (reference sequence). The CDR3 totals 12 residues. Generated by immunoSEQ multiplex PCR, the TCRdb table keeps only in-frame clones and is missing some. The repertoire includes around 250,000 clones, 85% to 95% of them detected once, and 0.55% sits in the top ten. The data are from a study of T cell responses to AZD1222 COVID-19 vaccine. This receptor was identified in an adult in good health. V gene TRBV7-9 combines with J gene TRBJ1-4; D unclear. This specimen was peripheral blood, taken on day 0 of AZD1222 vaccination. This CDR3 reads CASSLVNEKLFF. The CDR3 DNA reads as TGTGCCAGCAGTTTAGTTAATGAAAAACTGTTTTTT.